This T cell receptor beta chain came from a study of cytomegalovirus exposure and HLA in healthy donors. About this clone: Other DNA sequences in this specimen translate into the identical CDR3.

Use of 60 Vbeta and 13 Jbeta primers characterized the PCR. This table comes from immunoSEQ multiplex PCR, and its TCRdb copy is limited to in-frame clones, with some not included. This table holds fewer than 250,000 clones, around 90% found once. Germline loops: CDR1 MNHNY, CDR2 SVGAGI (reference sequence). This CDR3 contains 16 residues. V was cut by 0 bases and J by 0 bases, with 9 bases left in between. The chain carries TRBV6-6 and TRBJ1-5, with D hard to call. Input material: PBMCs. This clonotype was sampled from a boy between 2 and 15 years old in good health and CMV-seronegative. CDR3 in DNA: TGTGCCAGCAGTTACTCGATTGGGAGTAGCAATCAGCCCCAGCATTTT. As protein: CASSYSIGSSNQPQHF.